These 16 T cell receptor beta chains came from one sample sequenced in a study of CD8 T cells in Susac syndrome. The authors reverse transcribed 0.5 to 1 ug RNA with random hexamers. TCRdb processed the immunoSEQ multiplex PCR reads anew with MiXCR; each CDR3 protein has one entry. Of approximately 74,000 distinct CDR3 sequences listed, 94% are singletons. Sequencing was carried out using CD8+ T cells from PBMCs. Receptors were obtained from a human donor with Susac syndrome.

The rearrangement links TRBV7-9 to TRBJ2-7; TRBD2 matches 9 bases. With V trimmed by 6 bases and J by 3 bases, 6 bases remained unmatched. The CDR3 consists of 14 residues. The germline gives CDR1 SEHNR, CDR2 FQNEAQ (reference sequence). DNA of the CDR3: TGTGCCAGCAGAAGCGAACTAGCGGGCTACGAGCAGTACTTC. Its translation is CASRSELAGYEQYF. Full variable domain (missing parts from reference TRBV7-9 and TRBJ2-7): DTGVSQNPRHKITKRGQNVTFRCDPISEHNRLYWYRQTLGQGPEFLTYFQNEAQLEKSRLLSDRFSAERPKGSFSTLEIQRTEQGDSAMYLCASRSELAGYEQYFGPGTRLTVT.

The J gene is TRBJ2-7, the V gene TRBV20-1; D is undetermined. This CDR3 comprises 15 residues. Trimming removed 0 bases from V and 3 bases from J, with 15 bases in between. Germline-derived CDR1 and CDR2 are DFQATT and SNEGSKA (reference sequence). CDR3 sequence: CSAREGRFGSYEQYF. The DNA for the CDR3 is TGCAGTGCTAGAGAGGGTCGGTTTGGCAGCTACGAGCAGTACTTC.

The rearrangement joins TRBV7-9 to TRBJ2-1; no firm D call. This CDR3 has 16 amino acids. The germline V and J ends were trimmed by 8 bases and 2 bases, with 19 bases remaining between them. Per germline, CDR1 SEHNR and CDR2 FQNEAQ (reference sequence). This CDR3 reads CASGEFLEFPYNEQFF. The CDR3 bases are TGTGCCAGCGGTGAATTTCTGGAGTTCCCCTACAATGAGCAGTTCTTC.

The chain couples TRBV7-9 to TRBJ2-2; D is ambiguous. The CDR3 runs to 13 residues. Per the germline V gene, CDR1 is SEHNR and CDR2 is FQNEAQ (reference sequence). V gave up 0 bases and J gave up 6 bases, with 5 bases separating them. CDR3 DNA sequence: TGTGCCAGCAGCTTAGCCTACCCCGGGGAGCTGTTTTTT. This sequence encodes CASSLAYPGELFF.

CDR3 protein: CASSGDRRSYEQYF. In nucleotides, the CDR3 is TGTGCCAGCAGTGGGGACCGCCGCTCCTACGAGCAGTACTTC. The chain is built from TRBV12-3 or TRBV12-4 and TRBJ2-7; D assignment may be TRBD1 or TRBD2 (5 bases each). CDR3 length equals 14 residues. Trimming took off 5 bases at V and 0 bases at J, with 11 bases between the two ends.

The chain employs TRBV3-1 and TRBJ2-7; 9 nucleotides align to TRBD1. Germline V CDR1 and CDR2: LGHDT, YNNKEL (reference sequence). V was clipped by 8 bases and J by 2 bases; unmatched bases: 7. The CDR3 has 14 residues. Here the CDR3 reads CASEPGQGPYEQYF. CDR3 coding DNA: TGTGCCAGCGAACCGGGACAGGGCCCCTACGAGCAGTACTTC.

This chain links TRBV30 with TRBJ2-1; perhaps TRBD2 as D (6 bases). The CDR3 loop spans 12 amino acids. V was clipped by 1 base and J by 5 bases, with 6 bases between them. CDR1 and CDR2 (germline): GTSNPN, SVGIG (reference sequence). The CDR3 DNA sequence: TGTGCCTGGAGTGCGGGGGACAATGAGCAGTTCTTC. It translates to CAWSAGDNEQFF.

The chain recombines TRBV27 with TRBJ2-1; D is ambiguous. Germline V gives CDR1 MNHEY, CDR2 SMNVEV (reference sequence). The CDR3 extends over 14 amino acids. Trimming removed 7 bases from V and 3 bases from J, with 13 bases in between. CDR3 protein: CASTPLDVYNEQFF. For the CDR3, the DNA is TGTGCCAGCACTCCCCTGGACGTCTACAATGAGCAGTTCTTC.

V is TRBV19 and J is TRBJ1-2; TRBD1 matches at 7 bases. The CDR3 is 14 residues long. CDR1 LNHDA and CDR2 SQIVND come from the germline V gene (reference sequence). With V trimmed by 2 bases and J by 2 bases, 2 bases remained unmatched. The CDR3, as DNA: TGTGCCAGTAGTATAACAGGGGCGAACTATGGCTACACCTTC. Amino acid sequence: CASSITGANYGYTF.

The rearrangement uses TRBV30 and TRBJ1-2; a weak D match, TRBD1 (5 bases). Trimming took off 1 base at V and 4 bases at J, with 7 bases between the two ends. The CDR3 is 12 residues long. Germline CDR1 is GTSNPN and CDR2 is SVGIG (reference sequence). The CDR3 region is CAWSGQTYGYTF. The CDR3 nucleotides are TGTGCCTGGAGTGGACAGACCTATGGCTACACCTTC.

The chain recombines TRBV12-3 or TRBV12-4 with TRBJ2-1; TRBD2 matches 8 bases. After removal of 5 bases from V and 0 bases from J, the junction contained 9 bases not matched to a gene. There are 17 residues in the CDR3. The CDR3 sequence is CASSPGVAGSSYNEQFF. The CDR3 nucleotides are TGTGCCAGCAGTCCCGGAGTAGCGGGGAGCTCCTACAATGAGCAGTTCTTC.

CDR3 region: CASTAGQGAFYGYTF. In DNA, the CDR3 is TGCGCCAGCACCGCGGGGCAGGGGGCGTTTTATGGCTACACCTTC. The chain combines TRBV4-3 with TRBJ1-2; 8 bases match TRBD1. From germline, CDR1 is LGHNA and CDR2 YSLEER. The length of the CDR3 is 15 residues. J gave up 5 bases and V 7 bases, and 12 bases lay outside the gene matches.

This CDR3 reads CASSLMENEQFF. The CDR3 region has the DNA TGTGCCAGCAGCTTAATGGAGAATGAGCAGTTCTTC. J is TRBJ2-1 and V is TRBV7-8; the D is unclear. V was shortened by 2 bases and J by 7 bases, with 6 bases between the two germline ends. The CDR3 is 12 residues long. Germline loops: CDR1 SGHVS, CDR2 FQNEAQ.

The rearrangement uses TRBV30 and TRBJ2-1; D may be TRBD2 (6 bases). Trimming took off 5 bases at V and 9 bases at J, with 17 bases between the two ends. The CDR3 sequence is 13 residues long. The germline V gene encodes CDR1 GTSNPN and CDR2 SVGIG (reference sequence). The CDR3: CAWLRERDSEQFF. Written as DNA, the CDR3 is TGTGCCTGGCTCCGGGAAAGGGACTCTGAGCAGTTCTTC.

The genes are TRBV27 and TRBJ2-7; perhaps D is TRBD1 or TRBD2 (5 bases each). This CDR3 contains 14 residues. Germline loops: CDR1 MNHEY, CDR2 SMNVEV (reference sequence). Trimming left V 10 bases short and J 0 bases short, with 16 bases between. CDR3 DNA: TGTGCCATACGCCGGGACCCCAGCTCCTACGAGCAGTACTTC. Translation gives CAIRRDPSSYEQYF.

CDR3 bases: TGTGCCAGCAGTTACTCAGGGAACAATAACTATGGCTACACCTTC. Amino acids: CASSYSGNNNYGYTF. The J gene is TRBJ1-2, the V gene TRBV6-5; D is unresolved. Per germline, CDR1 MNHEY and CDR2 SVGAGI. This CDR3 has 15 amino acids. Deletions cut 0 bases from V and 1 base from J, with 9 bases between.